This is a list of T cell receptor beta chains from one sample in a study of T cells in localized non-small cell lung cancer. TCRdb's copy holds only in-frame clones and misses some; the assay was immunoSEQ multiplex PCR. The sample yields fewer than 13,000 clones, about 68% seen once. The specimen was peripheral blood, collected before any cancer treatment. The receptors derive from a male donor aged 60 or older with stage I lung adenocarcinoma. Both conserved end residues are part of each CDR3. Each record gives: clone size, CDR3 length, D gene, J gene, V gene, CDR3 DNA, CDR3 protein. A D gene is named only where the DNA matches it firmly. Rows give clone size only sometimes, using once, few, many, or a class for an expanded clone.

>once|16|-|TRBJ2-5|TRBV5-5
TGTGCCAGCAGCTTAACCCCCGGGGCGCCCCAAGAGACCCAGTACTTC
CASSLTPGAPQETQYF
>-|15|TRBD2|TRBJ2-7|TRBV6-1
TGTGCCAGCAGTGGCGGGATAGCGGGGGGGGGCGAGCAGTACTTC
CASSGGIAGGGEQYF
>-|16|TRBD1|TRBJ1-2|TRBV14
TGTGCCAGCAGCCAAGGAATCGGGACAGGGGTATATGGCTACACCTTC
CASSQGIGTGVYGYTF
>-|13|-|TRBJ2-3|TRBV28
TGTGCCAGCAGTATGAGATTGGGAGATACGCAGTATTTT
CASSMRLGDTQYF
>once|15|-|TRBJ2-1|TRBV7-2
TGTGCCAGCAGCCCCAGGACAGCGTACTACAATGAGCAGTTCTTC
CASSPRTAYYNEQFF
>few|16|-|TRBJ1-6|TRBV6-5
TGTGCCAGCAGTTACTCTCAGGGGCGCGGCAATTCACCCCTCCACTTT
CASSYSQGRGNSPLHF
>-|13|TRBD1|TRBJ1-2|TRBV6-5
TGTGCCACCAAGGACAGGAGACAATATGGCTACACCTTC
CATKDRRQYGYTF
>-|14|-|TRBJ2-1|TRBV5-8
TGTGCCAGCAGCTCCTTCTTGGCCCTAGCCGAGCAGTTCTTC
CASSSFLALAEQFF
>-|14|TRBD1|TRBJ1-4|TRBV6-1
TGTGCCAGCCGGAGACAGGGTGAGGTTGAAAAACTGTTTTTT
CASRRQGEVEKLFF
>-|15|-|TRBJ2-3|TRBV5-1
TGCGCCAGCAGCTTGGGGATTGGAGGGGCAGATACGCAGTATTTT
CASSLGIGGADTQYF
>-|15|TRBD1|TRBJ1-6|TRBV5-4
TGTGCCAGCAGCGGGAACAGGGGGCAAAGTTCACCCCTCCACTTT
CASSGNRGQSSPLHF
>-|16|-|TRBJ1-6|TRBV6-6
TGTGCCAGCAGTTTGCCAATGACGGCAGGTTATTCACCCCTCCACTTT
CASSLPMTAGYSPLHF
>once|15|-|TRBJ2-3|TRBV10-3
TGTGCCATCGGGGACGGACGGTACCCCCCAGATACGCAGTATTTT
CAIGDGRYPPDTQYF
>-|17|TRBD1|TRBJ2-3|TRBV5-1
TGCGCCAGCAGCTTGGAATCCAGGGGGCGAAACACAGATACGCAGTATTTT
CASSLESRGRNTDTQYF
>-|16|TRBD2|TRBJ2-5|TRBV10-3
TGTGCCATCAGTCCAACTGCGGGGGATGGGGTCGAGACCCAGTACTTC
CAISPTAGDGVETQYF
>-|16|TRBD1|TRBJ1-1|TRBV28
TGTGCCAGCAGTCCCGGCGGGACAGGGATGAACACTGAAGCTTTCTTT
CASSPGGTGMNTEAFF
>-|12|-|TRBJ2-7|TRBV6-1
TGTGCCAGCAGGAGGGCACCTTACGAGCAGTACTTC
CASRRAPYEQYF
>-|15|-|TRBJ2-6|TRBV2
TGTGCCAGCAGTGTATCGGGTTCTGGGGCCAACGTCCTGACTTTC
CASSVSGSGANVLTF
>-|16|TRBD1|TRBJ1-2|TRBV5-4
TGTGCCAGCAGCCAAGGCCCCGGACAGGGGGCCTTAGGCTACACCTTC
CASSQGPGQGALGYTF
>-|14|-|TRBJ2-1|TRBV2
TGTGCCAGCAGTAAGGGGGGAGGGTTGAATGAGCAGTTCTTC
CASSKGGGLNEQFF
>-|13|-|TRBJ1-2|TRBV6-1
TGTGCCAGCCATCCCCTAGGCAACTATGGCTACACCTTC
CASHPLGNYGYTF
>-|18|TRBD2|TRBJ2-6|TRBV25-1
TGTGCCAGCAGTCCCCCACTCGGGGGGAGGTCTGGGGCCAACGTCCTGACTTTC
CASSPPLGGRSGANVLTF
>-|15|TRBD1|TRBJ2-3|TRBV7-9
TGTGCCAGCAGCCTCGGGACAGGGGGAGTCGGTACGCAGTATTTT
CASSLGTGGVGTQYF
>-|13|-|TRBJ2-3|TRBV6-5
TGTGCCAGCAGTTATTTCCCCGGAGATACGCAGTATTTT
CASSYFPGDTQYF
>-|16|-|TRBJ2-3|TRBV7-3
TGTGCCAGCAGCTTGGGGGGATCCGGGGCAGGTGATACGCAGTATTTT
CASSLGGSGAGDTQYF
>-|17|-|TRBJ1-5|TRBV18
TGTGCCAGCTCACCGGAGGACATGGGGCTTGGCAATCAGCCCCAGCATTTT
CASSPEDMGLGNQPQHF
>-|16|-|TRBJ2-4|TRBV9
TGTGCCAGCAGCGTAGATCTGGGGGTGGGCAAAAACATTCAGTACTTC
CASSVDLGVGKNIQYF
>-|16|TRBD2|TRBJ2-3|TRBV4-3
TGCGCCAGCAGCCAAAGACTAGCGGGGGGGTTTGATACGCAGTATTTT
CASSQRLAGGFDTQYF
>-|15|TRBD1|TRBJ1-1|TRBV5-5
TGTGCCAGCAGCTTGGAGGGACAGCCGGGGACTGAAGCTTTCTTT
CASSLEGQPGTEAFF
>-|13|-|TRBJ2-7|TRBV6-4
TGTGCCAGCAGTGACTCGAAGGACAGTAAGCAGTACTTC
CASSDSKDSKQYF
>-|13|TRBD2|TRBJ2-5|TRBV5-4
TGTGCCAGCAGCTCCGGACTAGTAGAGACCCAGTACTTC
CASSSGLVETQYF
>few|14|TRBD1|TRBJ1-1|TRBV29-1
TGCAGCGTCCTCGGACAGGCAGTAAACACTGAAGCTTTCTTT
CSVLGQAVNTEAFF
>-|17|TRBD2|TRBJ2-7|TRBV4-1
TGCGCCAGCAGCCAGATCCTTTCTAGCGGGGGAAGCTACGAGCAGTACTTC
CASSQILSSGGSYEQYF